The sequence of this T cell receptor (beta chain) was determined in a study of cytomegalovirus exposure and HLA in healthy donors. V gave up 5 bases and J gave up 12 bases; unmatched junction bases: 13. This CDR3 comprises 16 residues. The germline CDR1 and CDR2 sequences are PRHDT and FYEKMQ (reference sequence). Study-level points and caveats: Because they were indistinguishable, some V segments, including TRBV6-2 and TRBV6-3, were excluded. Most CMV-associated TCR beta chains appeared HLA-restricted in a later analysis. There were some 150 TCR beta chains listed as cytomegalovirus-associated. Other equally common chains were less clonally expanded than HLA-associated TCR beta chains, a later analysis showed.

Primers: 60 Vbeta forward and 13 Jbeta reverse. Clones were sequenced by immunoSEQ multiplex PCR, and TCRdb holds only the in-frame ones, with some missing. The data hold 150,000 to 200,000 clones, with roughly 73% observed a single time. Regarding this clone: The target antigen is unknown.

The source of this sequence is a woman aged 25 to 39 in good health and CMV-seronegative. The sample taken for sequencing was PBMCs. The rearrangement joins TRBV13 to TRBJ2-1, with 13 bases identical to TRBD2. The CDR3 loop reads CASSPRGLAGIRRQFF. The CDR3 region has the DNA TGTGCCAGCAGCCCGAGGGGACTAGCGGGAATAAGGAGGCAGTTCTTC.